The clone carrying this T cell receptor beta chain was picked up a small number of times. What it binds is not known. A much larger clone sits a single nucleotide away, making a read error possible. Amplified TCR beta CDR3 regions were obtained using RNA transcripts as template. The first round was an RT-PCR with HTBI primers, and the second round was a multiplex PCR. TCRdb re-analysed the multiplex PCR reads in MiXCR, keeping a single row per CDR3 protein. The sample consists of approximately 210,000 distinct CDR3 sequences, about 22% of them appearing once. The entry originates in a study of Graves' ophthalmopathy and Graves' hyperthyroidism. PBMCs came from 7.5 to 10 ml of fresh peripheral blood. Germline loops: CDR1 LNHDA, CDR2 SQIVND (reference sequence). The CDR3 loop spans 14 amino acids. Broader study findings: Also, most clonotypes expanded in the thyroid above 0.001 frequency appeared in blood.

This chain uses TRBV19 with TRBJ2-5, with 9 bases lining up with TRBD2. The sample comprised peripheral blood. The receptor was isolated from a woman in her forties or fifties with Graves' ophthalmopathy. The CDR3 protein is CVSSSGRVVETQYF. The CDR3 DNA reads TGTGTCAGTAGTAGCGGGAGAGTGGTGGAGACCCAGTACTTC.